This T cell receptor (beta chain) stems from a study of blood T cell repertoires in COVID-19 (dated by TCRdb to 2020 to 2021). About the investigation overall: Collaborator samples came from the United States, Italy and Spain and covered acute and convalescent phases of COVID-19. The material from the prospective study consisted of cDNA or gDNA derived from T cells, B-cell-depleted T cells, or PBMCs. The dataset comprised deeply sampled blood TCRbeta repertoires from subjects exposed to, actively infected with, or recovered from COVID-19. The repertoires were made available in a free public database intended to serve as a resource for research on the immune response to SARS-CoV-2. The samples were drawn from the first 160 participants of the ongoing ImmuneRACE study and from 950 to 1,500 subjects provided by 6 global collaborators. A de-identified subject ID, COVID-19 status, age in years and sex were almost always included in the sample metadata. HLA class I and class II types, where available, came from metadata supplied by the sample provider rather than from assay-based typing. Summary of the overall study and its limitations: The quantity of clinical and demographic metadata differed by source and by participant and was supplied without curation.

Reading from cysteine to phenylalanine, the CDR3 counts 14 amino acids. The kept DNA is CDR3 alone, 42 bases in frame from the first base. Cut back by 1 base and 1 base, the V and J ends lie 7 bases apart. The germline V gene specifies SGHAT as CDR1 and FQNNGV as CDR2. The immunoSEQ Assay, a bias-controlled multiplex PCR, was used to amplify TCRbeta CDR3 regions from genomic DNA. As for the authors' bioinformatics: Within the assay, amplification of reference gene primers was used to estimate how many nucleated cells each sample contained. To quantify the absolute abundance of each unique TCRbeta CDR3 rearrangement, sequence reads were collapsed and filtered. Productive Simpson clonality was computed per sample as the square root of Simpson's diversity index over productive rearrangements. TCRdb took over this immuneACCESS table, retaining in-frame rearrangements with V and J assigned. Such tables are incomplete; in checked studies, under half of the missing clones stem from an unresolved V gene, and the remainder is unexplained. V and J calls and clone size follow that table, whereas D and trimming were derived from the DNA. The sample includes around 270,000 clones, with 70% to 90% observed a single time. The leading ten clones occupy around 4.5% of the sample.

In the prospective study, participants were roughly 18 to 100 years old, resided in fewer than 25 geographic areas of the United States, and were enrolled through a virtual design. In the prospective study, cohorts were assigned on the basis of participant-reported clinical history obtained from a screening survey and a study questionnaire. Recovered participants in ImmuneRACE Cohort 3 were defined by two consecutive negative NP/OP PCR tests, clearance by a healthcare professional, or resolution of symptoms. Each participant in the prospective study had whole blood, serum and a nasopharyngeal or oropharyngeal swab collected by mobile phlebotomists. Over a roughly 2-month period, participants in the prospective study had the option of providing additional blood draws and questionnaires. Before DNA extraction, blood samples from the prospective study were shipped at room temperature or frozen. This clone was recorded once. Its antigen is unknown. Within one base of it there is no much larger clone, and no base qualities were kept.

The receptor's source is a woman aged 25 to 39 who had recovered from COVID-19. This receptor chain uses TRBV11-2 and TRBJ1-1; a confident D gene designation cannot be given. Sequencing was performed on PBMCs or T cells enriched from blood (not recorded which). The CDR3 region has the sequence CASSLASGNTEAFF. The DNA reads as follows: TGTGCCAGCAGCTTAGCGTCAGGGAACACTGAAGCTTTCTTT.